The 23 T cell receptor beta chains reported below all come from one sample, sequenced in a study of cytomegalovirus exposure and HLA in healthy donors. PCR primers comprised 60 Vbeta and 13 Jbeta primers. Assay: immunoSEQ multiplex PCR; the TCRdb copy retains only in-frame clones and omits some. Seen here are roughly 200,000 clones, 65% to 90% observed once, and the top ten hold 2% to 2.5%. The sequenced sample was PBMCs. Receptor source: a woman in her forties or fifties in good health and CMV-seronegative.

Worth noting for this clone: The same CDR3 can be traced to other DNA sequences in this sample. V usage is TRBV6-1 and J usage is TRBJ2-5; 10 bases align to TRBD1. With V trimmed by 6 bases and J by 4 bases, 8 bases remained unmatched. The CDR3 consists of 15 residues. Germline assignment: CDR1 MNHNS and CDR2 SASEGT. This CDR3 is CASSDRDRGGETQYF. The CDR3 DNA is TGTGCCAGCAGCGACCGGGACAGGGGAGGAGAGACCCAGTACTTC.

The genes are TRBV4-1 and TRBJ2-5; 14 bases are shared with TRBD2. The DNA end is more similar to TRBJ2-7, so the J call may be wrong. Germline-derived CDR1 and CDR2 are MGHRA and YSYEKL. The CDR3 sequence is 21 residues long. The DNA of the CDR3 is TGCGCCAGCCAACTCATCCTTCCGGGACTAGCGGGAGTTAGGGGTCACTACGAGCAGTACTTC. It codes for CASQLILPGLAGVRGHYEQYF.

The gene calls are TRBV28 and TRBJ2-1; possibly TRBD2 for D (5 bases). This CDR3 region has 14 residues. Trimming removed 3 bases from V and 10 bases from J, with 16 bases in between. Germline-derived CDR1 and CDR2 are MDHEN and SYDVKM. The CDR3 protein is CASSLEAPGWEQFF. Written as DNA, the CDR3 is TGTGCCAGCAGTTTGGAGGCCCCAGGTTGGGAGCAGTTCTTC.

The chain is built from TRBV11-2 and TRBJ2-1, with D perhaps matching TRBD1 (5 bases). CDR3 size: 14 residues. Per germline, CDR1 SGHAT and CDR2 FQNNGV. With 5 bases removed from V and 4 bases from J, the gap between germline ends came to 12 bases. CDR3 loop: CASSPRQTYNEQFF. In nucleotides, the CDR3 is TGTGCCAGCAGCCCCCGACAGACTTACAATGAGCAGTTCTTC.

The rearrangement joins TRBV6-4 to TRBJ2-7, with TRBD2 matching 12 bases. After removal of 0 bases from V and 6 bases from J, the junction contained 12 bases not matched to a gene. This CDR3 region has 18 residues. Per germline, CDR1 MRHNA and CDR2 SNTAGT. This CDR3 reads CASSDSLAGGPGLGEQYF. The CDR3 coding sequence is TGTGCCAGCAGTGACTCGCTAGCGGGAGGGCCGGGGTTGGGCGAGCAGTACTTC.

The chain couples TRBV29-1 to TRBJ2-1; 7 nucleotides line up with TRBD2. The CDR3 totals 15 residues. Germline V gene data show CDR1 as SQVTM and CDR2 as ANQGSEA. Trimming cost V 5 bases and J 4 bases; bases outside gene matches: 11. The DNA of the CDR3 is TGCAGCGTTACTTCTTCTAGCGGACCGTACAATGAGCAGTTCTTC. Translated: CSVTSSSGPYNEQFF.

V and J are TRBV4-3 and TRBJ2-6, with TRBD1 as a possible D gene (6 bases). Germline loops: CDR1 LGHNA, CDR2 YSLEER. The CDR3 contains 16 residues. V was clipped by 1 base and J by 5 bases, with 12 bases between them. DNA for the CDR3: TGCGCCAGCAGCCAAGTCGCTACAGGGAGGGCCAACGTCCTGACTTTC. Translation: CASSQVATGRANVLTF.

The chain carries TRBV15 and TRBJ1-5, with D maybe TRBD1 (6 bases). The CDR3 contains 15 residues. Trimming left V 5 bases short and J 8 bases short, with 19 bases between. Germline loops: CDR1 LNHNV, CDR2 YYDKDF (reference sequence). CDR3 sequence reads: CATSRTGGAIEPQHF. CDR3 coding DNA: TGTGCCACCAGCCGAACCGGGGGGGCAATCGAGCCCCAGCATTTT.

The gene calls are TRBV7-9 and TRBJ1-1; D uncertain. V was clipped by 3 bases and J by 4 bases, with 12 bases between them. The CDR3 length is 14 residues. Germline CDR1 reads SEHNR; CDR2 reads FQNEAQ (reference sequence). In nucleotides, the CDR3 is TGTGCCAGCAGCTTCGGCCCTCGGGGCACTGAAGCTTTCTTT. It is translated as CASSFGPRGTEAFF.

The rearrangement joins TRBV25-1 to TRBJ2-2, with 9 bases that match TRBD1. CDR1 MGHDK and CDR2 SYGVNS come from the germline V gene. The CDR3 is 15 residues long. V shed 6 bases, J shed 4 bases, and the junction held 6 bases outside the gene matches. Written as DNA, the CDR3 is TGTGCCAGCAGGACCGGGACAGGGATCACCGGGGAGCTGTTTTTT. Translated, it gives CASRTGTGITGELFF. The full variable domain, completed using reference TRBV25-1 and TRBJ2-2, is EADIYQTPRYLVIGTGKKITLECSQTMGHDKMYWYQQDPGMELHLIHYSYGVNSTEKGDLSSESTVSRIRTEHFPLTLESARPSHTSQYLCASRTGTGITGELFFGEGSRLTVL.

V is TRBV6-6 and J is TRBJ2-5, with D possibly matching TRBD2 (5 bases). V lost 0 bases and J 0 bases, leaving 5 bases between the germline ends. This CDR3 is 14 amino acids long. Germline assignment: CDR1 MNHNY and CDR2 SVGAGI (reference sequence). This CDR3 is CASSYSTNQETQYF. In nucleotides, the CDR3 is TGTGCCAGCAGTTACTCGACTAACCAAGAGACCCAGTACTTC.

The genes are TRBV11-3 and TRBJ2-2; 14 nucleotides align to TRBD2. The CDR3 is 19 amino acids. Looked up from germline, CDR1 is SGHNT and CDR2 is YENEEA. Trimming at V came to 1 base and at J to 7 bases, leaving 11 bases not matched to a gene. CDR3 protein: CASSLAPPGLAGEGGELFF. The CDR3 nucleotides read TGTGCCAGCAGCTTAGCCCCTCCGGGACTAGCGGGAGAGGGCGGGGAGCTGTTTTTT.

A remark on this clone: No conserved phenylalanine or tryptophan ends this CDR3, so it is likely a read error. This chain uses TRBV7-9 with TRBJ2-7; 10 nucleotides agree with TRBD2. J was trimmed by 5 bases and V by 5 bases; bases with no gene match: 9. The CDR3 totals 15 residues. Germline values: CDR1 SEHNR, CDR2 FQNEAQ (reference sequence). In DNA form, the CDR3 reads TGTGCCAGCAGCGACACACCGGGACTAGCGAACGAGCAGTACCTC. Its translation is CASSDTPGLANEQYL.

This chain links TRBV6-6 with TRBJ1-2, with TRBD1 matching 9 bases. With 5 bases clipped from V and 6 bases from J, the junction kept 4 bases outside the gene matches. Looked up from germline, CDR1 is MNHNY and CDR2 is SVGAGI (reference sequence). The CDR3 covers 13 residues. The CDR3 sequence is CASSAWTGDGYTF. In DNA, the CDR3 is TGTGCCAGCAGTGCATGGACAGGGGATGGCTACACCTTC.

This sequence joins TRBV18 and TRBJ2-5; a possible D gene is TRBD2 (5 bases). Trimming shortened V by 3 bases and J by 4 bases, and 12 bases separated the two germline ends. Germline-derived CDR1 and CDR2 are KGHSH and LQKENI. The CDR3 has 14 residues. The CDR3 region is CASSPNRGSETQYF. The CDR3 nucleotides read TGTGCCAGCTCACCGAATCGGGGTTCAGAGACCCAGTACTTC.

This chain uses TRBV14 with TRBJ1-1, with D uncertain. The CDR3 is 12 amino acids. Germline V gene data show CDR1 as SGHDN and CDR2 as FVKESK. V gave up 4 bases and J gave up 3 bases, with 6 bases separating them. This chain's CDR3 is CASSPVDTEAFF. The CDR3 region has the DNA TGTGCCAGCAGCCCGGTTGACACTGAAGCTTTCTTT.

This chain links TRBV28 with TRBJ2-1; 10 nucleotides agree with TRBD2. The germline V gene encodes CDR1 MDHEN and CDR2 SYDVKM. V shed 2 bases and J 6 bases; nucleotides not matched to a gene: 1. The CDR3 is made up of 14 amino acids. CDR3 protein: CASSLLAGVNEQFF. CDR3 coding DNA: TGTGCCAGCAGTTTACTAGCGGGAGTCAATGAGCAGTTCTTC.

The chain couples TRBV27 to TRBJ2-7; 12 nucleotides agree with TRBD2. Per the germline V gene, CDR1 is MNHEY and CDR2 is SMNVEV (reference sequence). V lost 5 bases to trimming and J lost 5 bases; unmatched junction nucleotides: 4. The CDR3 covers 14 residues. Here the CDR3 DNA reads TGTGCCAGCAGTCGGACTAGCGGGATAAACGAGCAGTACTTC. Amino acid sequence: CASSRTSGINEQYF.

V and J are TRBV4-2 and TRBJ2-1; D not resolved. The CDR3 contains 12 residues. Germline V gene sequence: CDR1 LGHNA, CDR2 YNFKEQ. The germline V and J ends were trimmed by 4 bases and 1 base, with 2 bases remaining between them. CDR3 coding DNA: TGTGCCAGCAGCCCTTCCTACAATGAGCAGTTCTTC. Protein: CASSPSYNEQFF.

The chain is built from TRBV28 and TRBJ1-5, with TRBD1 matching over 7 bases. Per germline, CDR1 MDHEN and CDR2 SYDVKM. The CDR3 sequence is 15 residues long. J was trimmed by 6 bases and V by 3 bases; bases with no gene match: 8. The DNA for the CDR3 is TGTGCCAGCAGTTTCTCAGGGGGAGTCGGTCAGCCCCAGCATTTT. It is translated as CASSFSGGVGQPQHF.

This clone was counted a few times. The chain combines TRBV7-9 with TRBJ2-5; D remains ambiguous. V shed 1 base and J shed 4 bases, with 10 bases lying between them. The CDR3 extends over 14 amino acids. Germline V gives CDR1 SEHNR, CDR2 FQNEAQ (reference sequence). The DNA of the CDR3 is TGTGCCAGCAGCTTAGTCCTAGATCCAGAGACCCAGTACTTC. Protein product: CASSLVLDPETQYF.

The chain couples TRBV6-1 to TRBJ2-7, with 8 bases lining up with TRBD1. CDR1 and CDR2 (germline): MNHNS, SASEGT. Losses at the gene ends were 6 bases for V and 5 bases for J; bases not matched to a gene: 3. CDR3 length: 12 amino acids. CDR3 in DNA: TGTGCCAGCAGGACAGGGGTCGACGAGCAGTACTTC. Its protein is CASRTGVDEQYF.

This clone was counted between two and nine times. The chain couples TRBV5-1 to TRBJ1-6, with TRBD1 identical over 7 bases. The length of the CDR3 is 15 residues. Germline V gene data show CDR1 as SGHRS and CDR2 as YFSETQ. With 1 base clipped from V and 5 bases from J, the junction kept 3 bases outside the gene matches. The CDR3 region has the DNA TGCGCCAGCAGCTTGCCGGGGACAGATAATTCACCCCTCCACTTT. Its protein product is CASSLPGTDNSPLHF.